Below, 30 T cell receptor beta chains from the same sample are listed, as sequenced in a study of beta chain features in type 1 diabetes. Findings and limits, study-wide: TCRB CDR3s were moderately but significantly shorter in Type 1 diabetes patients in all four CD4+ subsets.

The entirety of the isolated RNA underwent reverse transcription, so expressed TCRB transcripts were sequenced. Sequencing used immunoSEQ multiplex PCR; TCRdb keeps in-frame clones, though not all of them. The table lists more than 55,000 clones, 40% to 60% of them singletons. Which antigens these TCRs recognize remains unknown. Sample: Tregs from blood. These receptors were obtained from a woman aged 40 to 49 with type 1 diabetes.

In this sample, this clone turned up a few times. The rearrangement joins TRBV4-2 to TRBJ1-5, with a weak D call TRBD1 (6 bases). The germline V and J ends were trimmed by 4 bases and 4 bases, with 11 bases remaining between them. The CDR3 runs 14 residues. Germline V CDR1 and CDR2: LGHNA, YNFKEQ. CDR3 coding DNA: TGTGCCAGCAGCCCGGGACACCCTAATCAGCCCCAGCATTTT. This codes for CASSPGHPNQPQHF.

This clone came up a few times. The CDR3 nucleotides read TGTGCCAGCACTGAGGGAGGGCGGAATCAGCCCCAGCATTTT. It codes for CASTEGGRNQPQHF. This sequence joins TRBV18 and TRBJ1-5; D is unresolved. There are 14 residues in the CDR3. CDR1 and CDR2 from the germline V gene are KGHSH and LQKENI. Trimming cost V 8 bases and J 4 bases, with 15 bases left between them.

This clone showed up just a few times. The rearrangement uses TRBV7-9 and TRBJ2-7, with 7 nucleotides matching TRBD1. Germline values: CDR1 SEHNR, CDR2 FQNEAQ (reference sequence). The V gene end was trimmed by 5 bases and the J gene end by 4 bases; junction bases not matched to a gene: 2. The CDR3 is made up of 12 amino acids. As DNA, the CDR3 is TGTGCCAGCAGCCTACAGGGGTACGAGCAGTACTTC. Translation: CASSLQGYEQYF.

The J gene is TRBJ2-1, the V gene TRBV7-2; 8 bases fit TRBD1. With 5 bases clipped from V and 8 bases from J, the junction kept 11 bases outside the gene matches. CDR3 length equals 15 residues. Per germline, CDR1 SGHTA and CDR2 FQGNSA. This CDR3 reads CASSPDRGLGDEQFF. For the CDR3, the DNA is TGTGCCAGCAGCCCCGACAGGGGCCTTGGCGATGAGCAGTTCTTC.

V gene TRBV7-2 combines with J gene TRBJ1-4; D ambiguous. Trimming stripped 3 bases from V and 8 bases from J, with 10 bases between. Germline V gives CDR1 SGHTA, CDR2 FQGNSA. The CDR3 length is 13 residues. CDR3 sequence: CASSLGREEKLFF. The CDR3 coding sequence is TGTGCCAGCAGCTTGGGCAGAGAGGAAAAACTGTTTTTT. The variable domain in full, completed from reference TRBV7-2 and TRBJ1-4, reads GAGVSQSPSNKVTEKGKDVELRCDPISGHTALYWYRQSLGQGLEFLIYFQGNSAPDKSGLPSDRFSAERTGGSVSTLTIQRTQQEDSAVYLCASSLGREEKLFFGSGTQLSVL.

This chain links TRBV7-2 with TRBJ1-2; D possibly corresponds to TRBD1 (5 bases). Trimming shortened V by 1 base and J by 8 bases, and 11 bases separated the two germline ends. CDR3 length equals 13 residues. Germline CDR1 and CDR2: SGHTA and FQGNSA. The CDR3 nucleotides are TGTGCCAGCAGCTTAGGCGGGGCGATCGGCTACACCTTC. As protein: CASSLGGAIGYTF.

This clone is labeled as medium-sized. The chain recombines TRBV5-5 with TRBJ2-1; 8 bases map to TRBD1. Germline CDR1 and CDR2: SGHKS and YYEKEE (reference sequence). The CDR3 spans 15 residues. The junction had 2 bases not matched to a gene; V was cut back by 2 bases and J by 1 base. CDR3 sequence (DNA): TGTGCCAGCAGCTTAGGGACAGGTTCCTACAATGAGCAGTTCTTC. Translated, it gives CASSLGTGSYNEQFF.

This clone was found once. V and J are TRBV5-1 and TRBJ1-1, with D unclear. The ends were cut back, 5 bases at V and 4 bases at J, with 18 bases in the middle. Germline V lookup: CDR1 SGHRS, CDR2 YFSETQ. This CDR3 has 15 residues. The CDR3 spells CASSAVEGRSTEAFF. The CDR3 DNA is TGCGCCAGCAGTGCGGTCGAGGGCAGGAGCACTGAAGCTTTCTTT.

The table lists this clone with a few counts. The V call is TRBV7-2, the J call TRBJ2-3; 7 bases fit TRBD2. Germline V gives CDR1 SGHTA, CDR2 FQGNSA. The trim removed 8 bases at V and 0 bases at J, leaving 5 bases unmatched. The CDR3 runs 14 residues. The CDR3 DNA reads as TGTGCCAGCGCCCCGGGGGGAAGCACAGATACGCAGTATTTT. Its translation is CASAPGGSTDTQYF.

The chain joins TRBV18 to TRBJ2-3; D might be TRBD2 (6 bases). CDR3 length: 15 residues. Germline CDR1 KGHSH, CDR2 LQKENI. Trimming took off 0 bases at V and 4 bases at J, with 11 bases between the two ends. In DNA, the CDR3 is TGTGCCAGCTCACCACCACTAGCAGGCCCAGATACGCAGTATTTT. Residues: CASSPPLAGPDTQYF.

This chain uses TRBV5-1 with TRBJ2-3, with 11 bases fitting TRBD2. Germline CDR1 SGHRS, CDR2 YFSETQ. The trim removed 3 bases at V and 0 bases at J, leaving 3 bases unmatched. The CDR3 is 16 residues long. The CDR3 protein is CASSSGLAASTDTQYF. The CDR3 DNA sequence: TGCGCCAGCAGCTCGGGACTAGCGGCTAGCACAGATACGCAGTATTTT.

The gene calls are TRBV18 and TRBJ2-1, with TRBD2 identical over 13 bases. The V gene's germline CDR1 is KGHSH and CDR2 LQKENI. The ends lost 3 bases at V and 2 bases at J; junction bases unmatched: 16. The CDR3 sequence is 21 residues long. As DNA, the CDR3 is TGTGCCAGCTCACCCGGGGCCGTGTGGACTAGCGGGGGTGAAACCTACAATGAGCAGTTCTTC. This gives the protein CASSPGAVWTSGGETYNEQFF.

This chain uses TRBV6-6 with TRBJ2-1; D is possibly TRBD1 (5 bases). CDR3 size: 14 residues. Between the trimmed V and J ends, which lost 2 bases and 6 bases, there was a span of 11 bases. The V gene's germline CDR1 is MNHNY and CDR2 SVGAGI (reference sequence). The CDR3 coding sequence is TGTGCCAGCAGTTACGGTGGGGCTCTCAATGAGCAGTTCTTC. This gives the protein CASSYGGALNEQFF.

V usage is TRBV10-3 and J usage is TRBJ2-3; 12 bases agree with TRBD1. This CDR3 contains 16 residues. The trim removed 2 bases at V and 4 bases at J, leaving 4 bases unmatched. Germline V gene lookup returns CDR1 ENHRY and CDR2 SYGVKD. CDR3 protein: CAISEPGQGASDTQYF. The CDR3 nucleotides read TGTGCCATCAGTGAGCCGGGACAGGGGGCATCAGATACGCAGTATTTT.

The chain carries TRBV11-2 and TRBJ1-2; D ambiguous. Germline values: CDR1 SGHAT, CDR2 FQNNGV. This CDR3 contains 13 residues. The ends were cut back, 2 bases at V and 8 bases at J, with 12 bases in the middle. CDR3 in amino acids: CASSLSSLGGYTF. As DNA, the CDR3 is TGTGCCAGCAGCTTAAGCAGTCTCGGGGGCTACACCTTC.

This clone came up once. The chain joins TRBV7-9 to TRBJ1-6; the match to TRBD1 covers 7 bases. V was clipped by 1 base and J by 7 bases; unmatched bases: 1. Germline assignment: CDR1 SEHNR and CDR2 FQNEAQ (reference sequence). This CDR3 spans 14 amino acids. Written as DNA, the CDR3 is TGTGCCAGCAGCTTAGGGGACAGAAATTCACCCCTCCACTTT. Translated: CASSLGDRNSPLHF.

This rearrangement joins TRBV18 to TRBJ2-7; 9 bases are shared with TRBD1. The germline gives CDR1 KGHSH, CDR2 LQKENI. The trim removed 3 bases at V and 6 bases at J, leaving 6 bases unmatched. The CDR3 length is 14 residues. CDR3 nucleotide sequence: TGTGCCAGCTCACCTAGACAGGGGGAGGTCGAGCAGTACTTC. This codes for CASSPRQGEVEQYF.

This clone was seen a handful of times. In DNA, the CDR3 is TGTGCCAGCAGCTTAGTCGGAGCGGGAGACAATGAGCAGTTCTTC. It is translated as CASSLVGAGDNEQFF. This chain connects TRBV11-2 to TRBJ2-1; 8 nucleotides match TRBD2. Germline-derived CDR1 and CDR2 are SGHAT and FQNNGV. The length of the CDR3 is 15 residues. The J segment lost 5 bases and the V segment lost 1 base, leaving 4 bases of the junction unmatched.

CDR3 region: CASSPREDRVSEQYF. Here the CDR3 DNA reads TGTGCCAGCAGCCCCAGGGAAGATCGAGTCTCCGAGCAGTACTTC. The J gene is TRBJ2-7, the V gene TRBV5-4, with D tentatively TRBD1 (5 bases). Germline V gives CDR1 SGHNT, CDR2 YYREEE (reference sequence). CDR3 length: 15 residues. V lost 4 bases and J lost 6, with 20 bases in between.

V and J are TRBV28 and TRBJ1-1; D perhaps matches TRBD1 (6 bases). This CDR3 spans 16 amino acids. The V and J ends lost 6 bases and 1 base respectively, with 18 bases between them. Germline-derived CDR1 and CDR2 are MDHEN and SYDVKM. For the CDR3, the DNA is TGTGCCAGCAGGTTCGACAGGACACTCAGGAACACTGAAGCTTTCTTT. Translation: CASRFDRTLRNTEAFF.

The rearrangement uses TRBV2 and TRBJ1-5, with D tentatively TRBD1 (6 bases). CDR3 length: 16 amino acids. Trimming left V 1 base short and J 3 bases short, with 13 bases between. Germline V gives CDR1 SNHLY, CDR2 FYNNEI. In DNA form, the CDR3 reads TGTGCCAGCAGTGAAGGCTGGGGGCAGGACAATCAGCCCCAGCATTTT. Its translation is CASSEGWGQDNQPQHF.

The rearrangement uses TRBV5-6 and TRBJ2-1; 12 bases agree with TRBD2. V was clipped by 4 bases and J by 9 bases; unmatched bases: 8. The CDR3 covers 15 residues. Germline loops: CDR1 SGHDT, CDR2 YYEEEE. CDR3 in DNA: TGTGCCAGCAGCGCTTCTAGCGGGAGGGCCGGTGAGCAGTTCTTC. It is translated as CASSASSGRAGEQFF.

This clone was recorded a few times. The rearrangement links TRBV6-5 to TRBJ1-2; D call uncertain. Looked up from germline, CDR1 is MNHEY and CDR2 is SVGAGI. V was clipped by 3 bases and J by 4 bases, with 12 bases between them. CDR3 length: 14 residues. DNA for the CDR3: TGTGCCAGCAGTTATCTTGGGCAGACCTATGGCTACACCTTC. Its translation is CASSYLGQTYGYTF.

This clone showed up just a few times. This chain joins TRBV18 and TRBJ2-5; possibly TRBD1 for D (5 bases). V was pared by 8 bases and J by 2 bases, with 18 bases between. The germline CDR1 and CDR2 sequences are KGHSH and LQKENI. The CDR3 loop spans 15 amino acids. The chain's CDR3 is CASTIGLTEQETQYF. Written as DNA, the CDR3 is TGTGCCAGCACTATCGGATTGACAGAACAAGAGACCCAGTACTTC.

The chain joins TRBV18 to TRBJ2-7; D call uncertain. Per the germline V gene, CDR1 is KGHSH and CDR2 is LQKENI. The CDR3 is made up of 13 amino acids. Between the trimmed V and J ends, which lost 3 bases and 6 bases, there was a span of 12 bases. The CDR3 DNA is TGTGCCAGCTCACCTTATGCCCTAACCGAGCAGTACTTC. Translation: CASSPYALTEQYF. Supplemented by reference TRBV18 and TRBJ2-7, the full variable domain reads NAGVMQNPRHLVRRRGQEARLRCSPMKGHSHVYWYRQLPEEGLKFMVYLQKENIIDESGMPKERFSAEFPKEGPSILRIQQVVRGDSAAYFCASSPYALTEQYFGPGTRLTVT.

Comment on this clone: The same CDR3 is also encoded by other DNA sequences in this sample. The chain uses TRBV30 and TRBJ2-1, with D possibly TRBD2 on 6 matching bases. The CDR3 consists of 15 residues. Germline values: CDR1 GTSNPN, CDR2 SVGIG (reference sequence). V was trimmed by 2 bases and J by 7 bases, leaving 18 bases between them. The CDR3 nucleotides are TGTGCCTGGAGTACCCGACTAGTCCCCCCAAATGAGCAGTTCTTC. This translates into CAWSTRLVPPNEQFF.

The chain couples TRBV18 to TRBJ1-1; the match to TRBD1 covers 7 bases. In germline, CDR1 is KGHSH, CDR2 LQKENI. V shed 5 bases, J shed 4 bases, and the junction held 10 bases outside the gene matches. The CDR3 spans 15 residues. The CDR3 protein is CASSSGQTGTTEAFF. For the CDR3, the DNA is TGTGCCAGCTCATCGGGACAGACTGGGACCACTGAAGCTTTCTTT.

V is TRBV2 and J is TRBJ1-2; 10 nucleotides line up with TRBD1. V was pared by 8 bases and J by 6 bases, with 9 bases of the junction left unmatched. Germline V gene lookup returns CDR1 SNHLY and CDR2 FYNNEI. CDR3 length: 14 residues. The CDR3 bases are TGTGCCAGCCGTTTTTGGACAGGGGGAGATGGCTACACCTTC. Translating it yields CASRFWTGGDGYTF. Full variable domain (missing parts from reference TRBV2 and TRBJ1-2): EPEVTQTPSHQVTQMGQEVILRCVPISNHLYFYWYRQILGQKVEFLVSFYNNEISEKSEIFDDQFSVERPDGSNFTLKIRSTKLEDSAMYFCASRFWTGGDGYTFGSGTRLTVV.

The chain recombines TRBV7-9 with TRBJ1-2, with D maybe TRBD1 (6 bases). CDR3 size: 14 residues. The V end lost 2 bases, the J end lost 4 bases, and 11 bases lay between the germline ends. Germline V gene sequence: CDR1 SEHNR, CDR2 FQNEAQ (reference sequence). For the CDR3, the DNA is TGTGCCAGCAGCTTAAGTGGACAGCTCTATGGCTACACCTTC. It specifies CASSLSGQLYGYTF.

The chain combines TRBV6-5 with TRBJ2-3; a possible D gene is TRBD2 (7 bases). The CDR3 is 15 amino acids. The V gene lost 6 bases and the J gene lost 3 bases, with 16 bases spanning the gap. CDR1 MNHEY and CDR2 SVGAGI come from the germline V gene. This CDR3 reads CASRNTGGATDTQYF. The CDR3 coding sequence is TGTGCCAGCAGGAATACGGGGGGCGCAACAGATACGCAGTATTTT.